This passage covers 23 T cell receptor beta chains from one sample sequenced in a study of T cell responses to AZD1222 COVID-19 vaccine. Here immunoSEQ multiplex PCR was the method, and the copy in TCRdb shows in-frame clones only, minus some. The sample yields under 100,000 clones, approximately 90% seen once. The input for sequencing was peripheral blood, taken on day 0 of MenACWY control vaccination. These receptors were taken from an adult in good health.

V usage is TRBV12-3 or TRBV12-4 and J usage is TRBJ1-6; possible D gene TRBD1, 6 bases. Trimming shortened V by 8 bases and J by 11 bases, and 16 bases separated the two germline ends. The CDR3 has 13 amino acids. The CDR3 sequence: CASCPDRWPPLHF. The CDR3 region has the DNA TGTGCCAGCTGTCCAGACAGGTGGCCACCCCTCCACTTT.

V is TRBV7-6 and J is TRBJ2-7; maybe TRBD2 (7 bases). The CDR3 is 17 amino acids. The germline gives CDR1 SGHVS, CDR2 FNYEAQ. V lost 5 bases and J lost 5, with 25 bases in between. The DNA of the CDR3 is TGTGCCAGCAGCCACAGGGAGGGGGAAGGGGGTATGGACGAGCAGTACTTC. It encodes CASSHREGEGGMDEQYF.

The V and J genes are TRBV5-1 and TRBJ2-1; D not certain. Trimming cost V 0 bases and J 3 bases, with 10 bases left between them. The CDR3 contains 15 residues. The germline CDR1 and CDR2 sequences are SGHRS and YFSETQ. As DNA, the CDR3 is TGCGCCAGCAGCTTGGGTCTGGGCCTCTACAATGAGCAGTTCTTC. Residues: CASSLGLGLYNEQFF.

The rearrangement uses TRBV7-2 and TRBJ1-2; TRBD1 matches at 9 bases. V was clipped by 5 bases and J by 8 bases; unmatched bases: 6. Looked up from germline, CDR1 is SGHTA and CDR2 is FQGNSA. There are 13 residues in the CDR3. CDR3 bases: TGTGCCAGCAGCATCGGACAGGGGAGAGGCTACACCTTC. This codes for CASSIGQGRGYTF.

This sequence joins TRBV5-5 and TRBJ1-5; TRBD1 matches at 9 bases. This CDR3 spans 15 amino acids. Germline CDR1 is SGHKS and CDR2 is YYEKEE (reference sequence). The V gene end was trimmed by 4 bases and the J gene end by 6 bases; junction bases not matched to a gene: 8. CDR3 loop: CASSLDRDRVQPQHF. For the CDR3, the DNA is TGTGCCAGCAGCCTGGACCGGGACAGGGTTCAGCCCCAGCATTTT. Combining the CDR3 with reference TRBV5-5 and TRBJ1-5 gives the whole variable domain DAGVTQSPTHLIKTRGQQVTLRCSPISGHKSVSWYQQVLGQGPQFIFQYYEKEERGRGNFPDRFSARQFPNYSSELNVNALLLGDSALYLCASSLDRDRVQPQHFGDGTRLSIL.

The V and J genes are TRBV9 and TRBJ1-1; D gene ambiguous. This CDR3 has 15 amino acids. CDR1 SGDLS and CDR2 YYNGEE come from the germline V gene. V was trimmed by 0 bases and J by 2 bases, leaving 11 bases between them. The CDR3 is CASSVVPATNTEAFF. DNA of the CDR3: TGTGCCAGCAGCGTAGTTCCAGCTACAAACACTGAAGCTTTCTTT.

This sequence joins TRBV4-3 and TRBJ2-5; 7 nucleotides match TRBD2. This CDR3 is built from 13 residues. V shed 1 base, J shed 8 bases, and the junction held 4 bases outside the gene matches. Looked up from germline, CDR1 is LGHNA and CDR2 is YSLEER. The CDR3 DNA follows: TGCGCCAGCAGCCAAGGCAGGGAGGGAACCCAGTACTTC. It specifies CASSQGREGTQYF.

The chain uses TRBV29-1 and TRBJ1-2, with D perhaps matching TRBD1 (5 bases). V was shortened by 3 bases and J by 7 bases, with 12 bases between the two germline ends. Per the germline V gene, CDR1 is SQVTM and CDR2 is ANQGSEA. This CDR3 is 12 amino acids long. The CDR3 here is CSVDRGEGGYTF. CDR3 nucleotides: TGCAGCGTTGACCGAGGGGAGGGTGGCTACACCTTC.

The rearrangement joins TRBV7-6 to TRBJ2-1; D tentatively fits TRBD1 or TRBD2 (6 bases each). The germline CDR1 and CDR2 sequences are SGHVS and FNYEAQ. The CDR3 totals 15 residues. V was cut by 7 bases and J by 5 bases, with 18 bases left in between. CDR3 sequence: CASNKGGSGHNEQFF. DNA for the CDR3: TGTGCCAGCAACAAAGGGGGGTCGGGCCACAATGAGCAGTTCTTC.

The rearrangement links TRBV6-1 to TRBJ2-7; 10 bases align to TRBD2. The length of the CDR3 is 15 residues. Unmatched junction bases numbered 5, after V lost 2 bases and J lost 4 bases. Germline V gene data show CDR1 as MNHNS and CDR2 as SASEGT. CDR3 DNA: TGTGCCAGCAGTGAATCTAGCGGGAGTTGGTACGAGCAGTACTTC. Translating gives CASSESSGSWYEQYF.

The CDR3 bases are TGTGCCAGCGGACAGGGGGCGAACACGGGGAATCAGCCCCAGCATTTT. Translated: CASGQGANTGNQPQHF. The chain carries TRBV19 and TRBJ1-5; 11 bases match TRBD1. Germline lookup yields CDR1 LNHDA and CDR2 SQIVND (reference sequence). V shed 9 bases and J 4 bases; nucleotides not matched to a gene: 11. The CDR3 runs 16 residues.

V is TRBV9 and J is TRBJ2-7, with 11 nucleotides matching TRBD2. The germline V gene has CDR1 SGDLS and CDR2 YYNGEE. With 4 bases clipped from V and 2 bases from J, the junction kept 2 bases outside the gene matches. The CDR3 is 14 residues long. Written as DNA, the CDR3 is TGTGCCAGCAGCTTTAGCGGGGGGGCCTACGAGCAGTACTTC. It codes for CASSFSGGAYEQYF.

The chain links TRBV2 to TRBJ1-1, with D uncertain. V was cut by 5 bases and J by 0 bases, with 7 bases left in between. Germline CDR1 and CDR2: SNHLY and FYNNEI. The length of the CDR3 is 13 residues. For the CDR3, the DNA is TGTGCCAGCAGTAAGGGAATGAACACTGAAGCTTTCTTT. Translating it yields CASSKGMNTEAFF.

The chain carries TRBV12-2 and TRBJ1-6; the table's D call, TRBD1, was not checked against the DNA. TRBV12-2 is recorded as a pseudogene. The CDR3 has 18 amino acids. The CDR3 here is CASRLAFMGQGNNSPLHF. CDR3 DNA: TGTGCAAGTCGCTTAGCGTTTATGGGACAGGGAAATAATTCACCCCTCCACTTT.

CDR3 nucleotide sequence: TGCAGCGCCCAATTCCAGAACACTGAAGCTTTCTTT. It is translated as CSAQFQNTEAFF. The V gene is TRBV29-1, the J gene TRBJ1-1; no definite D call. Trimming pared 7 bases from V and 1 base from J, leaving 10 bases between. CDR1 is SQVTM, CDR2 ANQGSEA, per germline. CDR3 size: 12 residues.

V usage is TRBV28 and J usage is TRBJ2-7; 9 positions match TRBD2. Losses at the gene ends were 6 bases for V and 4 bases for J; bases not matched to a gene: 1. The CDR3 has 12 residues. Germline values: CDR1 MDHEN, CDR2 SYDVKM. In DNA, the CDR3 is TGTGCCAGCAGGCTAGCGGGGTACGAGCAGTACTTC. Translated, it gives CASRLAGYEQYF.

This clone has a single count. The rearrangement uses TRBV7-9 and TRBJ2-7; 9 bases map to TRBD1. V dropped 1 base and J dropped 3; count of bases not matched to a gene: 16. This CDR3 comprises 19 residues. Germline lookup yields CDR1 SEHNR and CDR2 FQNEAQ (reference sequence). This CDR3 is CASSLGRGQGSAIDYEQYF. Here the CDR3 DNA reads TGTGCCAGCAGCTTAGGAAGGGGACAGGGCTCGGCGATCGACTACGAGCAGTACTTC.

The V gene is TRBV4-1, the J gene TRBJ1-2; TRBD1 is a possible D gene (5 bases). CDR3 length: 16 amino acids. The germline gives CDR1 MGHRA, CDR2 YSYEKL. The ends were cut back, 0 bases at V and 0 bases at J, with 11 bases in the middle. DNA for the CDR3: TGCGCCAGCAGCCAAGAGTCTCCAGGGACTAACTATGGCTACACCTTC. Amino acids: CASSQESPGTNYGYTF.

The chain combines TRBV6-5 with TRBJ2-7; 11 bases map to TRBD2. This CDR3 is built from 14 residues. The trim removed 6 bases at V and 3 bases at J, leaving 4 bases unmatched. From germline, CDR1 is MNHEY and CDR2 SVGAGI. The CDR3 nucleotides read TGTGCCAGCAGCCCAACTAGCGGGAGCTACGAGCAGTACTTC. Its protein product is CASSPTSGSYEQYF.

The chain combines TRBV2 with TRBJ2-3; 9 bases are a match to TRBD1. V shed 6 bases, J shed 0 bases, and the junction held 7 bases outside the gene matches. Germline-derived CDR1 and CDR2 are SNHLY and FYNNEI. The CDR3 extends over 16 amino acids. The chain's CDR3 is CASSRQGDPSTDTQYF. The CDR3 DNA reads as TGTGCCAGCAGCCGACAGGGGGACCCGAGCACAGATACGCAGTATTTT.

The gene calls are TRBV28 and TRBJ1-4, with D possibly matching TRBD1 (5 bases). In germline, CDR1 is MDHEN, CDR2 SYDVKM. V was shortened by 6 bases and J by 7 bases, with 12 bases between the two germline ends. The CDR3 loop spans 13 amino acids. CDR3 coding DNA: TGTGCCAGCAGAATAGGGGTGGCTGAAAAACTGTTTTTT. Protein product: CASRIGVAEKLFF.

The rearrangement joins TRBV28 to TRBJ1-6; no firm D call. V gave up 9 bases and J gave up 4 bases, with 19 bases separating them. Germline CDR1 and CDR2: MDHEN and SYDVKM. This CDR3 spans 16 amino acids. The CDR3 protein is CASSRTSPDYNSPLHF. For the CDR3, the DNA is TGTGCCAGTTCTCGGACCAGCCCCGATTATAATTCACCCCTCCACTTT.

This clone has only one observation. The chain combines TRBV11-2 with TRBJ2-7; TRBD2 aligns across 8 bases. V was pared by 2 bases and J by 5 bases, with 8 bases of the junction left unmatched. Germline V gene lookup returns CDR1 SGHAT and CDR2 FQNNGV. This CDR3 contains 15 residues. Here the CDR3 DNA reads TGTGCCAGCAGCTTACTTAGCGGGAAGAACGACGAGCAGTACTTC. It codes for CASSLLSGKNDEQYF.